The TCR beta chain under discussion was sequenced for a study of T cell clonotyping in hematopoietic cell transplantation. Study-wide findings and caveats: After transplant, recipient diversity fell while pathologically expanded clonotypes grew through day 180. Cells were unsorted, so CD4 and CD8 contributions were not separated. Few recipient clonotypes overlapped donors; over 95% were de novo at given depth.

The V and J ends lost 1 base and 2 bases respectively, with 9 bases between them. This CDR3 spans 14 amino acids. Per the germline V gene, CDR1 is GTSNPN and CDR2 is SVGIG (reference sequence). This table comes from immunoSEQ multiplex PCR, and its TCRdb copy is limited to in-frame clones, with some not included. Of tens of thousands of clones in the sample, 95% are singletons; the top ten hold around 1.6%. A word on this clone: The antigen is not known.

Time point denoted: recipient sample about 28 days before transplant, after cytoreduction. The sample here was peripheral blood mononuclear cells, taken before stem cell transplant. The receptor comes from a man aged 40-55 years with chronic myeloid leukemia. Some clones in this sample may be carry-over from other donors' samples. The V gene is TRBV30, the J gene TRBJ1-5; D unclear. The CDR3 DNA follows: TGTGCCTGGAGTGGGGTTGGGGGCAATCAGCCCCAGCATTTT. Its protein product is CAWSGVGGNQPQHF.